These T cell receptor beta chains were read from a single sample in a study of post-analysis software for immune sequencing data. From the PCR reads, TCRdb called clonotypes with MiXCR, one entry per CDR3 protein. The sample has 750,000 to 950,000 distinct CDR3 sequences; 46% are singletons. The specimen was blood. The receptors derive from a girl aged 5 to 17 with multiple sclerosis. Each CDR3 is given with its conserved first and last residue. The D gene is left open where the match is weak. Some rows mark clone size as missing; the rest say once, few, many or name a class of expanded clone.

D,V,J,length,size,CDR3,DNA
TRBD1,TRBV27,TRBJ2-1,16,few,CASSHGVGTGLNEQFF,TGTGCCAGCAGTCACGGTGTTGGGACAGGGTTGAATGAGCAGTTCTTC
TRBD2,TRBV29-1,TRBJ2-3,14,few,CSVDGTSGTDTQYF,TGCAGCGTGGACGGGACTAGCGGCACAGATACGCAGTATTTT
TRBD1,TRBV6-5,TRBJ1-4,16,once,CASSYGGDRGWEKLFF,TGTGCCAGCAGTTACGGGGGGGACAGGGGATGGGAAAAACTGTTTTTT
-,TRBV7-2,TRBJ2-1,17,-,CASSLHGRAGRYNEQFF,TGTGCCAGCAGCTTACATGGGCGGGCGGGACGATACAATGAGCAGTTCTTC
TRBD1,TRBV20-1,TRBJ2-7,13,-,CSVTGTGRNEQYF,TGCAGTGTTACCGGGACAGGGCGCAATGAGCAGTACTTC
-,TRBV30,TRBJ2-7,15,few,CAWSRLLAGVYEQYF,TGTGCCTGGAGTCGACTACTAGCCGGCGTCTACGAGCAGTACTTC
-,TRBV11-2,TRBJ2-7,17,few,CASSLGPRQVTGYEQYF,TGTGCCAGCAGCTTAGGCCCGAGACAGGTCACCGGGTACGAGCAGTACTTC
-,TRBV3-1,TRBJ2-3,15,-,CASSQVAGFTDTQYF,TGTGCCAGCAGCCAAGTCGCCGGGTTCACAGATACGCAGTATTTT
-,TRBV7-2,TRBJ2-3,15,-,CASSLEAGEVDTQYF,TGTGCCAGCAGCTTGGAGGCAGGGGAGGTAGATACGCAGTATTTT
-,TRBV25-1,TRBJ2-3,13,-,CASSGDQADTQYF,TGTGCCAGCAGTGGCGATCAAGCAGATACGCAGTATTTT
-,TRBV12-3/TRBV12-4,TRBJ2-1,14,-,CASRWGSAYNEQFF,TGTGCCAGCAGGTGGGGTAGCGCCTACAATGAGCAGTTCTTC
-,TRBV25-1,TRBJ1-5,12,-,CASSYLNQPQHF,TGTGCCAGCAGCTATTTGAATCAGCCCCAGCATTTT
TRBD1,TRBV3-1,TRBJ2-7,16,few,CASSQESRTGTYEQYF,TGTGCCAGCAGCCAAGAATCAAGGACAGGGACCTACGAGCAGTACTTC